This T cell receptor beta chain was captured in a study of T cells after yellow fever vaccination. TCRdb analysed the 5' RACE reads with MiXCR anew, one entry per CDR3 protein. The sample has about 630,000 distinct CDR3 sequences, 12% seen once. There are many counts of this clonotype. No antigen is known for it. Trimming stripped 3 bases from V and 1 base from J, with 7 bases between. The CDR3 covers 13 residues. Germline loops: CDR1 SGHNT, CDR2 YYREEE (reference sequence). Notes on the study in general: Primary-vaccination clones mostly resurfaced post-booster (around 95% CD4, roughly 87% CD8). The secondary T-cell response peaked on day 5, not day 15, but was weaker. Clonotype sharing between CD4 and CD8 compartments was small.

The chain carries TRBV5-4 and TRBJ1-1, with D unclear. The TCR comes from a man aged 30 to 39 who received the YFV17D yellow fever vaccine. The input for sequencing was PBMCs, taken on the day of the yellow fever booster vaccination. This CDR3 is CASSSSGNTEAFF. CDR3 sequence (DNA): TGTGCCAGCAGCTCCTCAGGGAACACTGAAGCTTTCTTT.